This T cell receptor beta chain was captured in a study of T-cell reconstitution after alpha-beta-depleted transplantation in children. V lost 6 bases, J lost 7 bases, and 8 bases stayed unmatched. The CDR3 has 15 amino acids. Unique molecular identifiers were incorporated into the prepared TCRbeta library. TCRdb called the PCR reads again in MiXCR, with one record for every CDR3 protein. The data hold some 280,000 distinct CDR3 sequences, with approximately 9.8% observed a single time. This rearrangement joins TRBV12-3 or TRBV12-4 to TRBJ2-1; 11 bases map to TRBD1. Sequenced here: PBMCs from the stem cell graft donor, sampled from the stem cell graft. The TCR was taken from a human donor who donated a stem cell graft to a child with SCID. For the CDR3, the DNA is TGTGCCAGCAGCCAACCGGGACAGGGGGTTAATGAGCAGTTCTTC. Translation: CASSQPGQGVNEQFF.